Listed below are T cell receptor beta chains from one sample, sequenced in a study of blood T cells in healthy people across ages. TCRdb passed the 5' RACE reads through MiXCR, listing each CDR3 protein once. The data hold about 730,000 distinct CDR3 sequences, with roughly two fifths observed a single time. The sequencing sample was made of blood. The source is a woman in her sixties or seventies in good health. CDR3s include the opening cysteine and the closing phenylalanine or tryptophan. D genes are given only for firm matches. Clone size is not always given. Where it is, it says once, few, many or a class for expanded clones.

few	TRBJ1-4	TRBV10-3	.	TGTGCCATCAGTCCCAGGGGATCGGGCCAGGAAAAACTGTTTTTT	CAISPRGSGQEKLFF
few	TRBJ2-7	TRBV27	.	TGTGCCAGCAGTTTATCTGGGGCAGGGCCCTACGGGGACTACGAGCAGTACTTC	CASSLSGAGPYGDYEQYF
few	TRBJ1-2	TRBV6-5	.	TGTGCCAGCAGTCCGACTTGGGCCCTCGACTATGGCTACACCTTC	CASSPTWALDYGYTF
.	TRBJ2-1	TRBV2	.	TGTGCCAGCAGTGAAGGCAGGGTCCCGGGCAATGAGCAGTTCTTC	CASSEGRVPGNEQFF
few	TRBJ1-6	TRBV5-1	.	TGCGCCAGCAGCTTGGACTTTGGTAGCTCCTATAATTCACCCCTCCACTTT	CASSLDFGSSYNSPLHF
once	TRBJ2-1	TRBV14	.	TGTGCCAGCAGCCGGGGGACACACAATGAGCAGTTCTTC	CASSRGTHNEQFF
.	TRBJ2-7	TRBV7-8	.	TGTGCCAGCAGCTTAGTTAGCGGAACAACCTACGAGCAGTACTTC	CASSLVSGTTYEQYF
.	TRBJ2-3	TRBV4-1	TRBD2	TGCGCCAGCAGCCAACAAGCGGGGGGGACAGATACGCAGTATTTT	CASSQQAGGTDTQYF
few	TRBJ1-1	TRBV6-2/TRBV6-3	TRBD1	TGTGCCAGCAGTTACTCGGGGGACAGGCCGGGTTTAGTGAACACTGAAGCTTTCTTT	CASSYSGDRPGLVNTEAFF
many	TRBJ1-5	TRBV10-3	.	TGTGCCATCGCTCAGGAATCCAATCAGCCCCAGCATTTT	CAIAQESNQPQHF
few	TRBJ2-1	TRBV28	TRBD2	TGTGCCAGCAGTCCCACTAGCGGGACCAATGAGCAGTTCTTC	CASSPTSGTNEQFF